These 2 T cell receptor beta chains share one sample of origin, sequenced in a study of T cell changes during pregnancy in multiple sclerosis (dated by TCRdb to the late 2010s). The library came from the immunoSEQ multiplex PCR assay. Entries here come from immuneACCESS through TCRdb and include only in-frame sequences with V and J called. Some clones fail to appear in such tables; in the studies checked, an unresolved V gene covers under half of the shortfall, and the cause of the remainder is unknown. Counted in this sample were 90,000 to 120,000 clones; roughly 90% of them appeared once. Of the sample, approximately 3.5% falls within the top ten clones. Specimen: peripheral blood, collected after pregnancy. Receptors were obtained from a female donor with multiple sclerosis, enrolled in a pregnancy study.

The chain combines TRBV7-9 with TRBJ1-2; unclear D gene. The V end was cut by 5 bases, the J end by 7 bases, with 11 bases between. Germline V gene sequence: CDR1 SEHNR, CDR2 FQNEAQ (reference sequence). The CDR3 contains 12 residues. As DNA, the CDR3 is TGTGCCAGCAGCCTCGATGGGCCTGGCTACACCTTC. Its protein product is CASSLDGPGYTF.

The V and J genes are TRBV9 and TRBJ2-1, with D possibly being TRBD2 (5 bases). The CDR3 length is 15 residues. The germline V gene has CDR1 SGDLS and CDR2 YYNGEE. V was shortened by 0 bases and J by 1 base, with 8 bases between the two germline ends. In DNA, the CDR3 is TGTGCCAGCAGCGTAGTTGGCGGGTCCTACAATGAGCAGTTCTTC. It encodes CASSVVGGSYNEQFF. The entire variable domain, with the rest obtained from reference TRBV9 and TRBJ2-1, is as follows: DSGVTQTPKHLITATGQRVTLRCSPRSGDLSVYWYQQSLDQGLQFLIQYYNGEERAKGNILERFSAQQFPDLHSELNLSSLELGDSALYFCASSVVGGSYNEQFFGPGTRLTVL.